These T cell receptor beta chains were read from a single sample in a study of CXCR3-negative and CXCR3-positive naive CD8 T cells. TCRdb re-called the 5' RACE reads and catalogs CDR3 proteins one per entry, DNA excluded. The sample table sets out roughly 56,000 distinct CDR3 sequences. The sample consisted of naive CXCR3- CD8+ T cells from blood. The receptors here all came from a human donor in good health. Some clones in this sample may be carry-over from other donors' samples. CDR3s include the opening cysteine and the closing phenylalanine or tryptophan. Each record gives: J gene, V gene, CDR3 protein.

>TRBJ2-3|TRBV12-3/TRBV12-4
CASSTTSGVVNTQYF
>TRBJ2-6|TRBV6-2/TRBV6-3
CASSAGSSGANVLTF
>TRBJ2-7|TRBV10-3
CAISVWDSSYEQYF
>TRBJ1-2|TRBV6-5
CASKRSRDRGSHGYTF
>TRBJ2-1|TRBV5-1
CASSLSSGVYNEQFF
>TRBJ2-5|TRBV10-3
CAIASPSGGETQYF
>TRBJ2-3|TRBV5-5
CASSLFGGDTQYF
>TRBJ2-1|TRBV7-6
CASSPELGTGGFEQFF
>TRBJ2-6|TRBV15
CATSRGRTRDVLTF
>TRBJ2-3|TRBV4-1
CASSHPLSTGVPTDTQYF
>TRBJ1-1|TRBV29-1
CSVRDGGGTEAFF
>TRBJ2-3|TRBV11-2
CASSPGGVWPDTDTQYF
>TRBJ2-7|TRBV29-1
CSVGQKPGGSYEQYF
>TRBJ1-1|TRBV6-2/TRBV6-3
CASSYSIRTADEAFF
>TRBJ2-7|TRBV20-1
CSARVAPGGQYEQYF
>TRBJ2-1|TRBV9
CASSVAPGAYNEQFF
>TRBJ2-7|TRBV5-1
CASSSGHNSYEQYF
>TRBJ2-7|TRBV4-3
CASSQTWQGAYEQYF
>TRBJ2-1|TRBV12-3/TRBV12-4
CASSTGTGGAANEQFF
>TRBJ1-1|TRBV7-2
CASSLWGLNTEAFF
>TRBJ2-7|TRBV29-1
CSVLTSGSYEQYF
>TRBJ2-7|TRBV15
CATSARRSGASYEQYF
>TRBJ1-1|TRBV7-3
CASSLIRDAEAFF
>TRBJ2-7|TRBV29-1
CSVEDLREGSPEQYF
>TRBJ2-7|TRBV20-1
CSARTGTAYEQYF
>TRBJ2-3|TRBV7-3
CASSVGGLLSTQYF
>TRBJ2-7|TRBV29-1
CSVVADYEQYF
>TRBJ2-1|TRBV27
CASLSADNEQFF
>TRBJ2-1|TRBV20-1
CSAPEGAHYNEQFF
>TRBJ2-1|TRBV12-3/TRBV12-4
CASSTAGSSYNEQFF
>TRBJ2-7|TRBV29-1
CSVVDWTPDSYEQYF
>TRBJ2-3|TRBV4-3
CASSQATGARTDTQYF
>TRBJ2-1|TRBV14
CASSQETSGGYNEQFF
>TRBJ2-5|TRBV7-8
CASSLAGGNQETQYF
>TRBJ1-2|TRBV13
CASSQTPGNYGYTF
>TRBJ2-3|TRBV6-6
CASSYLIDSRGHSTDTQYF
>TRBJ2-1|TRBV4-1
CASMSLRNEQFF
>TRBJ1-1|TRBV6-1
CASSGSRDRAGTEAFF
>TRBJ1-5|TRBV27
CASSRGAGNQPQHF
>TRBJ1-2|TRBV6-6
CASSSSGGYGYTF
>TRBJ2-7|TRBV2
CASSGTEDYEQYF
>TRBJ2-1|TRBV7-3
CASSRSGVTYNEQFF
>TRBJ2-2|TRBV3-1
CASNKGDSNTGELFF
>TRBJ2-7|TRBV2
CASDGQTYEQYF
>TRBJ2-1|TRBV7-2
CASSLTGLLNEQFF
>TRBJ2-7|TRBV29-1
CSVRPHWGNYEQYF
>TRBJ2-7|TRBV4-2
CASSQEGISYEQYF
>TRBJ2-7|TRBV6-5
CASRTGGSYEQYF